These 4 T cell receptor beta chains came from one sample sequenced in a study of T cell repertoires in cytomegalovirus infection. From the reads, TCRdb called clonotypes with MiXCR, one entry per CDR3 protein. The data contain about 770,000 distinct CDR3 sequences, about 28% of them singletons. These TCRs' antigens remain unknown. The sequences come from cultured CD8+ T cells from PBMCs, collected from culture after CMV antigen stimulation. Every receptor here comes from a human donor in good health (CMV status not recorded). Some clones in this sample may be carry-over from other donors' samples.

The chain has TRBV11-2 and TRBJ2-5; D is possibly TRBD2 (5 bases). Germline V gene lookup returns CDR1 SGHAT and CDR2 FQNNGV. V was pared by 5 bases and J by 2 bases, with 12 bases between. The CDR3 is 14 amino acids. CDR3 in DNA: TGTGCCAGCAGCCTCGGCCGGAGGCAAGAGACCCAGTACTTC. Protein product: CASSLGRRQETQYF.

The genes are TRBV6-2 or TRBV6-3 and TRBJ2-1, with a weak D call TRBD2 (6 bases). Per germline, CDR1 MNHEY and CDR2 SVGEGT. This CDR3 region has 14 residues. With 0 bases removed from V and 7 bases from J, the gap between germline ends came to 10 bases. The CDR3, as DNA: TGTGCCAGCAGTTACTCGGGGGGTTGGAATGAGCAGTTCTTC. This codes for CASSYSGGWNEQFF.

This clonotype was seen repeatedly, ten times or more. The chain is built from TRBV12-3 or TRBV12-4 and TRBJ1-4, with a possible D match to TRBD1 (5 bases). Trimming removed 3 bases from V and 7 bases from J, with 6 bases in between. CDR3 length: 12 amino acids. CDR3 sequence: CASSFGGEKLFF. CDR3 nucleotide sequence: TGTGCCAGCAGTTTTGGGGGTGAAAAACTGTTTTTT.

V usage is TRBV2 and J usage is TRBJ1-2, with D uncertain. The CDR3 runs 13 residues. CDR1 is SNHLY and CDR2 is FYNNEI in the germline V gene. V gave up 1 base and J gave up 6 bases, with 9 bases separating them. The CDR3 loop reads CASSEGGKNGYTF. The CDR3 region has the DNA TGTGCCAGCAGTGAAGGGGGAAAGAATGGCTACACCTTC.